This entry describes one T cell receptor beta chain. The treatment was: around 19 received Ad26.COV2.S at low or high dose, single or two shots; several received placebo; per-sample allocation not given. Specimens were obtained on day 63 following the first vaccine or placebo injection. This adult donor, from Boston, was 18-55 years old. The data stem from a study of Ad26.COV2.S vaccination and SARS-CoV-2 variants. Study-level background: The donor belonged to the COV1001 Ad26.COV2.S trial arm.

Assay used: immunoSEQ multiplex PCR; TCRdb lists only in-frame clones, some missing. Altogether just over 350,000 clones are present, 70% to 90% being singletons, with the ten largest covering around 3.3%. The germline V gene has CDR1 MNHEY and CDR2 SVGEGT. V dropped 0 bases and J dropped 1 base, with 10 bases sitting between them. This CDR3 spans 15 amino acids. This clonotype originated in a person between 18 and 59 years old who received the Ad26.COV2.S COVID-19 vaccine or a placebo. The chain has TRBV6-2 or TRBV6-3 and TRBJ2-7; D may be TRBD1 (6 bases). Material: peripheral blood, obtained in a trial of Ad26.COV2.S vaccine versus placebo. CDR3 DNA: TGTGCCAGCAGTTACTCGAGACAGGCTTCCTACGAGCAGTACTTC. It specifies CASSYSRQASYEQYF.